This TCR beta chain originates from a study of CD8 T cells in ankylosing spondylitis. TCRdb re-called the 5' RACE reads with MiXCR, one entry per CDR3 protein. The data hold about 240,000 distinct CDR3 sequences, with around 7.8% observed a single time. The CDR3 sequence is 14 residues long. V was shortened by 3 bases and J by 8 bases, with 14 bases between the two germline ends. Germline V lookup: CDR1 SGDLS, CDR2 YYNGEE. This clonotype was found many times. V is TRBV9 and J is TRBJ1-4; D not resolved. The sample was blood, either unsorted or a sorted T cell fraction (not recorded which). The receptor was derived from a male donor with ankylosing spondylitis or in good health (not recorded which). In DNA, the CDR3 is TGTGCCAGCAGCGCCACCCTTTACGGGGAAAAACTGTTTTTT. Translation gives CASSATLYGEKLFF.